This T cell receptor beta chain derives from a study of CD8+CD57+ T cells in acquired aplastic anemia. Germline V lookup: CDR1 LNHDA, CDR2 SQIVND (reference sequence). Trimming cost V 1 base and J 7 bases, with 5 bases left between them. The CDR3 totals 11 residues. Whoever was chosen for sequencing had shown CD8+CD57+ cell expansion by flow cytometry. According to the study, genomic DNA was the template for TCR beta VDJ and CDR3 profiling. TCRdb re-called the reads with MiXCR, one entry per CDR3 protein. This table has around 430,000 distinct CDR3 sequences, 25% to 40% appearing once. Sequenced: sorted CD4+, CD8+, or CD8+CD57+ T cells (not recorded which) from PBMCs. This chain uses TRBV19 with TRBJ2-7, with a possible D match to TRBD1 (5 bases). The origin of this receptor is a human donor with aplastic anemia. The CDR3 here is CASSIGTEQYF. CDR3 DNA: TGTGCCAGTAGTATAGGGACAGAGCAGTACTTC.